A selection of T cell receptor beta chains follows, all from one sample in a study of blood T cells in healthy people across ages. Each CDR3 protein is one row after TCRdb ran MiXCR on the 5' RACE reads. The table shows more than 650,000 distinct CDR3 sequences, with 22% occurring only once. The source material was blood. Receptor source: a man between 65 and 79 years old in good health. Each CDR3 is given with its conserved first and last residue. A D gene is named only where the DNA matches it firmly. Clone sizes are given selectively: once, few, many, or a class where the clone is expanded.

TRBD2	.	TRBV25-1	TRBJ2-3	TGTGCCAGCAGTGATACTACTGGGACTAGCGGGTCCTCACGCCATACGCAGTATTTT	CASSDTTGTSGSSRHTQYF
TRBD1	.	TRBV20-1	TRBJ2-7	TGCAGTGCTAATACACAGGGGGCGATCTACGAGCAGTACTTC	CSANTQGAIYEQYF
.	few	TRBV2	TRBJ2-1	TGTGCCAGCAGTGTTCAGCCTAGTTCAAATGAGCAGTTCTTC	CASSVQPSSNEQFF
.	few	TRBV18	TRBJ2-5	TGTGCCAGCTCACCTCATGAAATCCAGTACTTC	CASSPHEIQYF
.	few	TRBV10-3	TRBJ1-5	TGTGCCATCAGTGAGTCGCGGGGAGGGGATCAGCCCCAGCATTTT	CAISESRGGDQPQHF
.	few	TRBV6-5	TRBJ1-4	TGTGCCAGCAGACCCGGACAACAGGGCGAAAAACTGTTTTTT	CASRPGQQGEKLFF
.	few	TRBV5-1	TRBJ1-2	TGCGCCAGCAGCTTGGACGCCGGGTCGAAAGTCGTCGGCTACACCTTC	CASSLDAGSKVVGYTF
.	few	TRBV19	TRBJ1-6	TGTGCCAGTAGTATAGATGGTTCCAATAATTCACCCCTCCACTTT	CASSIDGSNNSPLHF
.	few	TRBV28	TRBJ2-6	TGTGCCAGCAGTTTATACGGGAGCTCTGGGGCCAACGTCCTGACTTTC	CASSLYGSSGANVLTF
.	once	TRBV6-5	TRBJ1-3	TGTGCCAGCAGTTACCAGGGTTTCTCTGGAAACACCATATATTTT	CASSYQGFSGNTIYF
TRBD1	few	TRBV5-1	TRBJ1-1	TGCGCCAGCAGCCCCCGACAGGGGCGGGACACTGAAGCTTTCTTT	CASSPRQGRDTEAFF